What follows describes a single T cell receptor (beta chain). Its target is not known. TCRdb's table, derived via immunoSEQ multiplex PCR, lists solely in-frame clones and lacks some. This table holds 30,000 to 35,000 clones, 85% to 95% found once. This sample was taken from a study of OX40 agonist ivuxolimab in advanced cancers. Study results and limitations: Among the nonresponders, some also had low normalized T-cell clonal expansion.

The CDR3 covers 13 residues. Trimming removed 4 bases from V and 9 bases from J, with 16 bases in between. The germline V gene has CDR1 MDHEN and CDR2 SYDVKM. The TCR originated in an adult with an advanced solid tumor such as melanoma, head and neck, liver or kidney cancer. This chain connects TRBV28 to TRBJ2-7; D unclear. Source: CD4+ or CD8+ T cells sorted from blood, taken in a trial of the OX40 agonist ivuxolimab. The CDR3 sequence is CASSSGRPERQYF. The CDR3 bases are TGTGCCAGCAGTTCTGGGCGTCCCGAGAGGCAGTACTTC. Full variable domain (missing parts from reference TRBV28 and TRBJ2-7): DVKVTQSSRYLVKRTGEKVFLECVQDMDHENMFWYRQDPGLGLRLIYFSYDVKMKEKGDIPEGYSVSREKKERFSLILESASTNQTSMYLCASSSGRPERQYFGPGTRLTVT.